This is a list of T cell receptor beta chains from one sample in a study of control samples from healthy donors and cancer patients. Using immunoSEQ multiplex PCR, the repertoire was profiled, and TCRdb retains in-frame clones only, with some absent. The table has about 92,000 clones, roughly four fifths seen once. Input material: blood. The receptors derive from a woman aged 55-70 years in good health. CDR3s include the opening cysteine and the closing phenylalanine or tryptophan. Each record gives: CDR3 length, V gene, clone size, D gene, J gene, CDR3 protein, CDR3 DNA. A D gene is named only where the DNA matches it firmly. Clone size is stated in some rows and not others, as once, few, many or a class when expanded.

>14|TRBV21-1|many|-|TRBJ2-1
CASSNGGAYNEQFF
TGTGCCAGCAGCAACGGGGGGGCCTACAATGAGCAGTTCTTC
>15|TRBV5-4|-|-|TRBJ2-5
CASSSGLWAGETQYF
TGTGCCAGCAGCTCGGGACTTTGGGCGGGGGAGACCCAGTACTTC
>16|TRBV11-2|-|-|TRBJ1-1
CASSLGSLWRVGEAFF
TGTGCCAGCAGCTTAGGCTCATTATGGAGGGTGGGTGAAGCTTTCTTT
>18|TRBV7-2|-|TRBD2|TRBJ2-1
CASSLIAPTSGGAGEQFF
TGTGCCAGCAGCTTAATAGCCCCGACTAGCGGGGGGGCCGGTGAGCAGTTCTTC
>16|TRBV18|-|TRBD1|TRBJ1-4
CASSPGGGQGREKLFF
TGTGCCAGCTCACCAGGCGGAGGACAGGGCCGGGAAAAACTGTTTTTT
>15|TRBV2|-|TRBD2|TRBJ2-4
CASSQDPSGEDIQYF
TGTGCCAGCAGCCAGGACCCTAGCGGAGAGGACATTCAGTACTTC
>14|TRBV18|-|-|TRBJ1-1
CASSPFSGNTEAFF
TGTGCCAGCTCACCATTCTCAGGGAACACTGAAGCTTTCTTT
>14|TRBV3-1/TRBV3-2|-|-|TRBJ2-2
CASSIHTGTGELFF
TGTGCCAGCAGCATCCATACCGGCACCGGGGAGCTGTTTTTT
>16|TRBV6-5|-|-|TRBJ1-6
CASSFQRSSYNSPLHF
TGTGCCAGCAGTTTTCAACGGAGCTCCTATAATTCACCCCTCCACTTT
>14|TRBV14|-|-|TRBJ1-1
CASSQAPGRTEAFF
TGTGCCAGCAGCCAAGCGCCGGGTCGGACTGAAGCTTTCTTT
>12|TRBV19|-|-|TRBJ1-6
CASSNPPQPLHF
TGTGCCAGTAGTAACCCGCCTCAACCCCTCCACTTT
>15|TRBV10-2|-|TRBD2|TRBJ2-7
CASSEWKRGGYEQYF
TGCGCCAGCAGTGAGTGGAAGCGGGGGGGCTACGAGCAGTACTTC
>13|TRBV9|-|-|TRBJ1-1
CASSVEGVTEAFF
TGTGCCAGCAGCGTAGAGGGGGTCACTGAAGCTTTCTTT
>12|TRBV24-1|-|-|TRBJ2-3
CATSAGAGTQYF
TGTGCCACCAGTGCGGGGGCGGGTACGCAGTATTTT
>13|TRBV6-5|-|TRBD1|TRBJ2-1
CASSSQGAQGQFF
TGTGCCAGCAGCTCACAGGGGGCCCAGGGGCAGTTCTTC
>15|TRBV3-1/TRBV3-2|-|TRBD1|TRBJ1-6
CASSSGTGINSPLHF
TGTGCCAGCAGCTCTGGGACAGGTATTAATTCACCCCTCCACTTT
>17|TRBV7-9|-|TRBD1|TRBJ1-1
CASSQVRDRVMHTEAFF
TGTGCCAGCAGCCAGGTCCGGGACAGGGTGATGCACACTGAAGCTTTCTTT
>15|TRBV5-5|-|TRBD1|TRBJ2-1
CASSILGTGGGEQFF
TGTGCCAGCAGCATACTAGGGACAGGGGGAGGTGAGCAGTTCTTC
>13|TRBV29-1|-|TRBD1|TRBJ2-5
CSVPGQGSETQYF
TGCAGCGTTCCGGGACAGGGGTCGGAGACCCAGTACTTC
>14|TRBV6-2/TRBV6-3|-|-|TRBJ1-5
CASSYGQGNQPQHF
TGTGCCAGCAGTTACGGCCAGGGCAATCAGCCCCAGCATTTT
>15|TRBV28|-|-|TRBJ1-1
CAVPQGPASNTEAFF
TGTGCCGTCCCTCAGGGGCCGGCCTCGAACACTGAAGCTTTCTTT
>12|TRBV28|few|-|TRBJ1-5
CASRTENQPQHF
TGTGCCAGCAGGACAGAAAATCAGCCCCAGCATTTT
>15|TRBV19|-|TRBD1|TRBJ1-2
CASRNQQGDYEGYTF
TGTGCCAGTAGGAATCAACAGGGGGACTACGAGGGCTACACCTTC
>14|TRBV5-1|once|-|TRBJ1-4
CASSLGDRGEKLFF
TGCGCCAGCAGCTTGGGTGACAGAGGGGAAAAACTGTTTTTT
>14|TRBV5-1|-|-|TRBJ1-1
CASSYPTQGHEAFF
TGCGCCAGCAGCTATCCCACTCAGGGCCATGAAGCTTTCTTT
>15|TRBV7-6|-|TRBD1|TRBJ1-1
CASSRRDRMNTEAFF
TGTGCCAGCAGCCGCCGGGACAGAATGAACACTGAAGCTTTCTTT
>15|TRBV5-6|-|TRBD1|TRBJ1-5
CASSLSGQTNQPQHF
TGTGCCAGCAGCTTGTCGGGACAGACCAATCAGCCCCAGCATTTT
>16|TRBV27|-|TRBD2|TRBJ2-1
CASSFRAGGRFNEQFF
TGTGCCAGCAGTTTTCGAGCGGGGGGCCGGTTCAATGAGCAGTTCTTC
>14|TRBV15|once|-|TRBJ2-5
CATSRDSPQETQYF
TGTGCCACCAGCAGAGACAGTCCCCAAGAGACCCAGTACTTC
>13|TRBV20-1|-|-|TRBJ1-3
CSASLQAGNTIYF
TGCAGTGCTAGTTTACAGGCTGGAAACACCATATATTTT
>13|TRBV7-2|-|-|TRBJ2-7
CASSRRQEYEQYF
TGTGCCAGCAGCCGACGACAGGAATACGAGCAGTACTTC
>14|TRBV14|-|-|TRBJ2-7
CASSQEAGSREQYF
TGTGCCAGCAGCCAAGAGGCAGGGTCGAGGGAGCAGTACTTC
>18|TRBV7-8|few|-|TRBJ1-2
CASSLQKPGLRSDYGYTF
TGTGCCAGCAGCTTACAAAAACCCGGCCTCCGTAGCGACTATGGCTACACCTTC